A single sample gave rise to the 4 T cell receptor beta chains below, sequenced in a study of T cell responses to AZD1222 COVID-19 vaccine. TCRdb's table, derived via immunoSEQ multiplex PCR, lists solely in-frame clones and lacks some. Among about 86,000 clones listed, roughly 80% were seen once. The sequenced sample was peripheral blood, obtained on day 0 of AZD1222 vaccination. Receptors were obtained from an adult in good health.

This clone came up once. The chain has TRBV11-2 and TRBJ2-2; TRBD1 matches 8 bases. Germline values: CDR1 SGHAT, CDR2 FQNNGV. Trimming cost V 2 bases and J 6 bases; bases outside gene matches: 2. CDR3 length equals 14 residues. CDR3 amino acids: CASSLQGAAGELFF. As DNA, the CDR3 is TGTGCCAGCAGCTTACAGGGGGCCGCCGGGGAGCTGTTTTTT.

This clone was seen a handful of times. The CDR3 coding sequence is TGTGCCACCAGTGATTTGCGGGGAGGGGACCAAGAGACCCAGTACTTC. Its translation is CATSDLRGGDQETQYF. The rearrangement links TRBV24-1 to TRBJ2-5, with TRBD2 matching 7 bases. This CDR3 region has 16 residues. Germline V CDR1 and CDR2: KGHDR, SFDVKD. V shed 0 bases and J 0 bases; nucleotides not matched to a gene: 3.

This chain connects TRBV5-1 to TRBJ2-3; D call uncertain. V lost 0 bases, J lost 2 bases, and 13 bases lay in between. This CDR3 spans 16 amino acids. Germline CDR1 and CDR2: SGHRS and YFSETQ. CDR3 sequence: CASSLVLDPPTDTQYF. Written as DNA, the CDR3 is TGCGCCAGCAGCTTGGTTTTAGATCCCCCCACAGATACGCAGTATTTT.

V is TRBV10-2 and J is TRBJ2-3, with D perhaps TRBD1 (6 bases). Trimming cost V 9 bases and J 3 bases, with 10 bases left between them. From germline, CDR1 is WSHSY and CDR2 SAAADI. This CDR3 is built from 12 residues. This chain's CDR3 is CASGGGTDTQYF. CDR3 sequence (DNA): TGCGCCAGTGGGGGCGGGACAGATACGCAGTATTTT.